This TCR beta chain was profiled in a study of tumor and adjacent non-tumor tissue in lung cancer (dated by TCRdb to the late 2010s). Regarding the research as a whole: The cohort included about a dozen adenocarcinoma, a couple of squamous cell carcinoma and 1 small cell lung cancer patients. Among the approximately 15 patients, ages ranged from roughly 31 to 85 years, approximately 10 were men and 5 were women, and disease was TNM stage I to III. A few dozen paired specimens, one tumor and one normal lung sample per patient, were profiled by TCRbeta CDR3 sequencing. Bulk TCRbeta repertoires were compared between lung tumor tissue and matched distant non-tumor lung tissue obtained from 15 lung cancer patients. In total, sequencing yielded over 95 million productive TCRbeta reads, which works out to an average of around 4.2 million reads per sample. Summary of the overall study and its limitations: TCR diversity (inverse Simpson) was significantly higher in tumor than in normal lung tissue (roughly 390 vs 170, P = 0.0075, Mann-Whitney U test). The sequencing platform is not named in the methods, and unique molecular identifiers are not mentioned. Only around 16 patients were in the cohort, and the authors stated that larger samples and more detailed clinical data are needed. Peripheral blood was not sequenced, so blood TCRbeta repertoires in these lung cancer patients were not examined. The top 100 clones accounted for a significantly larger cumulative portion of the repertoire in normal lung than in tumor tissue. TCR diversity was significantly higher in younger patients, and greater tumor TCR diversity was associated with shorter overall survival and shorter disease-free survival.

RNA was extracted from bulk unsorted tissue and checked for quality with a NanoDrop ND-1000 and an Agilent 2100. The normal lung samples consisted of distant non-tumor tissue collected more than 3 cm from the tumor edge. The donors were newly diagnosed lung cancer patients admitted for thoracic surgery in China from August to November 2014 who had not received prior chemotherapy. Anyone who had undergone radiotherapy or chemotherapy before, or who had another cancer at the same time, was left out of the study. Surgical tissue pieces of roughly 1-2 cm3 were preserved in RNAlater solution and stored at -80 °C until use. This clonotype occurred once. Which antigen it targets is not known. No qualities accompany the bases; no much larger clone lies one base away. Evidence from a single read is weak. Libraries were prepared through multiplex PCR. Sequencing was performed on an Illumina HiSeq 2500. TCRbeta libraries were constructed through three rounds of nested PCR with primers (Table S4) according to protocols adapted from ARM-PCR. Before sequencing, PCR products of 200-500 bp were cut from the gel and purified using the QIAquick gel extraction kit. The authors processed their data as follows. Reads were cleaned using Trimmomatic, were merged into complete CDR3 sequences using FLASH, and were assigned to V(D)J germline segments using MiTCR. Clonal diversity was computed as the inverse Simpson's index with VDJtools. In-frame sequences lacking a premature stop codon were counted as productive reads. The raw public reads went through TCRdb reprocessing: fastp at Q25, MiXCR clone calling, in-frame beta chains kept. Records with the same CDR3 protein are collapsed into one entry carrying the most frequent genes and DNA. TCRdb's processing, not the study's, gives the V and J calls here. This sample lists about 50,000 distinct CDR3 sequences; 70% to 80% were detected once. The top ten hold 20% to 25% of the sample.

The CDR3 covers 15 residues, taking in both the cysteine and the phenylalanine. The retained sequence is limited to the CDR3, 45 bases, with the frame set at the first base. V is pared back by 4 bases and J by 7 bases, with 14 bases lying between the germline termini. From a lookup of the germline V gene, CDR1 and CDR2 are LGHNA and YSLEER. The chain links TRBV4-3 with TRBJ1-6; a tentative D call is TRBD1 (6 bases match). The receptor comes from a woman aged 55 to 70 with non-small cell lung cancer. The sample taken for sequencing was distant non-tumor lung tissue. The CDR3 has the sequence CASSRLKGENSPLHF. The nucleotide sequence is given as TGCGCCAGCAGCCGGCTAAAGGGGGAGAATTCACCCCTCCACTTT.